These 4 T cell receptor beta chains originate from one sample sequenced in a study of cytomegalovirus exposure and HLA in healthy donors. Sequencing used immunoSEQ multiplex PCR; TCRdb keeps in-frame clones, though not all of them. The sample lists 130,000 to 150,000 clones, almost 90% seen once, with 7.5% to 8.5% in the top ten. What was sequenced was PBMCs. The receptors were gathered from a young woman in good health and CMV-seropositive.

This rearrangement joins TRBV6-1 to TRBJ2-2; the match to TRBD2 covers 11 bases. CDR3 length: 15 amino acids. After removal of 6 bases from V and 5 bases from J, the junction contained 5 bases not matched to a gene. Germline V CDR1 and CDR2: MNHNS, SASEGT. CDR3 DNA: TGTGCCAGCAGGCTTAGACTAGCGGGGACCGGGGAGCTGTTTTTT. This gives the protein CASRLRLAGTGELFF.

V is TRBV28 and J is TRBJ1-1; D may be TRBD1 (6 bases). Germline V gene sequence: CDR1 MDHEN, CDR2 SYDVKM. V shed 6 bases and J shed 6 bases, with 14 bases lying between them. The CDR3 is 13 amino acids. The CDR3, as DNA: TGTGCCAGCAGCCTCTTGACAGGATCTGAAGCTTTCTTT. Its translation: CASSLLTGSEAFF.

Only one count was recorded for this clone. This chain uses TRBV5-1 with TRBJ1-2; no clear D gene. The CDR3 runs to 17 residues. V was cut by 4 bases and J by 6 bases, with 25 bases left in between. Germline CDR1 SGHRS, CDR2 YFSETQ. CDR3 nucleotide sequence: TGCGCCAGCAGCGCCCGAGACGCGAGCCTCGGGGAGAATGGCTACACCTTC. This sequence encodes CASSARDASLGENGYTF.

Here the CDR3 DNA reads TGTGCCAGCAGCTTACAGCGGGAGAATGAGCAGTTCTTC. Translated, it gives CASSLQRENEQFF. This chain links TRBV7-2 with TRBJ2-1; TRBD2 aligns across 8 bases. The CDR3 runs 13 residues. CDR1 and CDR2 (germline): SGHTA, FQGNSA. Unmatched junction bases numbered 1, after V lost 2 bases and J lost 7 bases.